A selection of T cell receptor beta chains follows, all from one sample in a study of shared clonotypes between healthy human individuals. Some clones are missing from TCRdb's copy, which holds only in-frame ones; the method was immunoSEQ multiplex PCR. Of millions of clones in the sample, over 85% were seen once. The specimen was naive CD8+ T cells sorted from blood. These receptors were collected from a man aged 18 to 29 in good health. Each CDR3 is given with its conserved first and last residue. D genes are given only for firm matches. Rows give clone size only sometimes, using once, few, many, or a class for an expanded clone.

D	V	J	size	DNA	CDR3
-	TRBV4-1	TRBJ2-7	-	TGCGCCAGCAGCCAAGATCGAACAGAGGGCGGCGAGCAGTACTTC	CASSQDRTEGGEQYF
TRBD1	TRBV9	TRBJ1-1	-	TGTGCCAGCAGCGTAGCACAGGGGGACACTGAAGCTTTCTTT	CASSVAQGDTEAFF
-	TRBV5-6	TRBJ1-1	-	TGTGCCAGCAGCCCCCCTGGGGTAGGGACTGAAGCTTTCTTT	CASSPPGVGTEAFF
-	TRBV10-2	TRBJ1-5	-	TGCGCCAGCAGTGACAGCAATCAGCCCCAGCATTTT	CASSDSNQPQHF
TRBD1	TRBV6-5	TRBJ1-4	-	TGTGCCAGCAGCCCCGACAGGGGGGAAAAACTGTTTTTT	CASSPDRGEKLFF
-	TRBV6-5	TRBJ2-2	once	TGTGCCAGCAGTTACTCGGGAGAGAACACCGGGGAGCTGTTTTTT	CASSYSGENTGELFF
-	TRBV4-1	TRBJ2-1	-	TGCGCCAGCAGCCATAGGGGGCCGGGAGGGCCTGATGAGCAGTTCTTC	CASSHRGPGGPDEQFF
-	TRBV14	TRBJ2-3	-	TGTGCCAGCAGCCAAGCCAGGGGGGTAGATACGCAGTATTTT	CASSQARGVDTQYF
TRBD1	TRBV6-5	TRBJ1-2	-	TGTGCCAGCAACCCAGGGGGGCCTAACTATGGCTACACCTTC	CASNPGGPNYGYTF
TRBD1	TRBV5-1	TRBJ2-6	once	TGCGCCAGCAGCGGGGGACAGGGCTCCCCCTCAACTGGGGCCAACGTCCTGACTTTC	CASSGGQGSPSTGANVLTF
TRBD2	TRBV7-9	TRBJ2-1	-	TGTGCCAGCAGCTTGCAACTAGCGGCAAGCTCCTACAATGAGCAGTTCTTC	CASSLQLAASSYNEQFF